This TCR beta chain was captured in a study of blood T cell repertoires in COVID-19. Measured with immunoSEQ multiplex PCR; TCRdb has only the in-frame clones, and not every one. This sample has roughly 200,000 clones, with 89% found just once. CDR1 is LGHDT and CDR2 is YNNKEL in the germline V gene (reference sequence). Deletions cut 4 bases from V and 4 bases from J, with 9 bases between. This CDR3 is 13 amino acids long. The source material was PBMCs or T cells enriched from blood (not recorded which). V usage is TRBV3-1 (or the pseudogene TRBV3-2) and J usage is TRBJ2-3, with D tentatively TRBD1 (6 bases). This TCR was recovered from a middle-aged woman with acute COVID-19. This CDR3 reads CASSLGQPDTQYF. CDR3 nucleotides: TGTGCCAGCAGCCTTGGACAGCCAGATACGCAGTATTTT.